These 6 T cell receptor beta chains were all obtained from the same sample, sequenced in a study of T cell changes during pregnancy in multiple sclerosis (dated by TCRdb to between 2018 and 2021). The protocol used for the library was the immunoSEQ multiplex PCR assay. Here the immuneACCESS table is served through TCRdb, limited to in-frame sequences with V and J called. Missing clones are a known gap in these copies; in checked studies unresolved V genes cover under half, and the rest lacks a known reason. Present in this sample are fewer than 70,000 clones, roughly nine tenths of which were seen just once. The ten largest make up roughly 2.6% of the sample. This material consisted of peripheral blood, taken in the first trimester of pregnancy. Receptor source: a female donor with multiple sclerosis, enrolled in a pregnancy study.

The chain carries TRBV9 and TRBJ2-3, with 7 positions matching TRBD2. V was clipped by 0 bases and J by 1 base; unmatched bases: 8. This CDR3 has 17 residues. Germline values: CDR1 SGDLS, CDR2 YYNGEE. CDR3 sequence (DNA): TGTGCCAGCAGCGTAGAGGGTTGGGGGGGAGGCACAGATACGCAGTATTTT. Encoded protein: CASSVEGWGGGTDTQYF.

The V call is TRBV2, the J call TRBJ1-5; 8 positions match TRBD1. There are 15 residues in the CDR3. From germline, CDR1 is SNHLY and CDR2 FYNNEI. The V segment lost 8 bases and the J segment 1 base; nucleotides outside the gene matches: 7. CDR3 residues: CASEQTGASNQPQHF. The CDR3 coding sequence is TGTGCCAGCGAGCAGACAGGGGCCAGCAATCAGCCCCAGCATTTT.

V usage is TRBV7-9 and J usage is TRBJ1-4; D remains unclear. Trimming removed 2 bases from V and 11 bases from J, with 18 bases in between. The germline V gene has CDR1 SEHNR and CDR2 FQNEAQ (reference sequence). This CDR3 contains 15 residues. The CDR3 protein is CASSLSAGNGKKLFF. The CDR3 DNA is TGTGCCAGCAGCTTATCGGCGGGAAATGGAAAGAAACTGTTTTTT.

The genes are TRBV19 and TRBJ1-3; 9 bases line up with TRBD1. Germline V gene lookup returns CDR1 LNHDA and CDR2 SQIVND (reference sequence). The CDR3 loop spans 15 amino acids. Unmatched junction bases numbered 8, after V lost 9 bases and J lost 2 bases. The CDR3 loop reads CASGDREGTGNTIYF. In nucleotides, the CDR3 is TGTGCCAGCGGGGACAGGGAGGGTACTGGAAACACCATATATTTT.

This clone was found a few times. The chain has TRBV18 and TRBJ1-5; maybe TRBD1 (6 bases). This CDR3 spans 13 amino acids. V dropped 3 bases and J dropped 7 bases, with 10 bases sitting between them. Germline V lookup: CDR1 KGHSH, CDR2 LQKENI. CDR3 DNA sequence: TGTGCCAGCTCACCTCCCCAGGGGCAGCCCCAGCATTTT. As protein: CASSPPQGQPQHF.

The rearrangement uses TRBV4-2 and TRBJ1-2; no reliable D call. V gave up 1 base and J gave up 2 bases, with 11 bases separating them. The CDR3 runs 15 residues. In germline, CDR1 is LGHNA, CDR2 YNFKEQ. CDR3 nucleotide sequence: TGTGCCAGCAGCCAAGGGGGAGAGTGGAACTATGGCTACACCTTC. This translates into CASSQGGEWNYGYTF.